This record covers a single T cell receptor (beta chain). Antigen specificity is unknown. This CDR3 has 15 residues. Germline V gives CDR1 SGHRS, CDR2 YFSETQ. TCRdb reprocessed the 5' RACE reads and keeps a single row for each CDR3 protein, giving no DNA. This sample's table has around 97,000 distinct CDR3 sequences. This entry belongs to a study of monozygotic twins with inflammatory bowel disease. Study results and caveats: Repertoires of patients may have been made more variable by differing immunosuppressive treatments. IBD patients carried less diverse TCRbeta repertoires (inverse Simpson) than healthy co-twins.

Sequencing was performed on blood. The chain uses TRBV5-1 and TRBJ2-7; the D call of TRBD1 rests on TCRdb alone, since no DNA is present to check it. This receptor was identified in a human donor with ulcerative colitis or Crohn's disease, or a healthy co-twin of an affected twin (not recorded which). The CDR3 loop reads CASSITQGFRYEQYF.